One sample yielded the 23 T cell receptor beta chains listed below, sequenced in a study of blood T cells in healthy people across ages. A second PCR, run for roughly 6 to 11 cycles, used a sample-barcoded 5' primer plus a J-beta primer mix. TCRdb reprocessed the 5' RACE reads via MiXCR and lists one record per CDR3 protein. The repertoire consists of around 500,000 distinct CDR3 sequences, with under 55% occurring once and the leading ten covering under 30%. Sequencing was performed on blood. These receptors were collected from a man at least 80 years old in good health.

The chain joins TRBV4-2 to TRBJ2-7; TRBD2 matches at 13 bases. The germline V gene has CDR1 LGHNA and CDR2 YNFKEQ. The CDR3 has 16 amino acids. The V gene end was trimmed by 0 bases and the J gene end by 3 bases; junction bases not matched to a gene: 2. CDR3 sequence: CASSQERTSGSYEQYF. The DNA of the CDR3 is TGTGCCAGCAGCCAAGAGAGGACTAGCGGGAGCTACGAGCAGTACTTC.

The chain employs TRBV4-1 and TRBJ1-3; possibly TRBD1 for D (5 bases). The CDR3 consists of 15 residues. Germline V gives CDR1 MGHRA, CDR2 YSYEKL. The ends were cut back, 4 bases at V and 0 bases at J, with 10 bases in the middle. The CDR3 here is CASSPGHFSGNTIYF. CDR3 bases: TGCGCCAGCAGCCCTGGACATTTCTCTGGAAACACCATATATTTT.

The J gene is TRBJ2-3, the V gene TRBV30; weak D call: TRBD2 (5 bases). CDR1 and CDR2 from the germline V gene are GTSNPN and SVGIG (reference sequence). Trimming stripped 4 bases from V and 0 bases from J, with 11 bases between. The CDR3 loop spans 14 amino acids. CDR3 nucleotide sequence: TGTGCCTGGAAGGCGGGCCCTAGCACAGATACGCAGTATTTT. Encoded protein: CAWKAGPSTDTQYF. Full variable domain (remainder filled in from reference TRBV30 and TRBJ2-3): SQTIHQWPATLVQPVGSPLSLECTVEGTSNPNLYWYRQAAGRGLQLLFYSVGIGQISSEVPQNLSASRPQDRQFILSSKKLLLSDSGFYLCAWKAGPSTDTQYFGPGTRLTVL.

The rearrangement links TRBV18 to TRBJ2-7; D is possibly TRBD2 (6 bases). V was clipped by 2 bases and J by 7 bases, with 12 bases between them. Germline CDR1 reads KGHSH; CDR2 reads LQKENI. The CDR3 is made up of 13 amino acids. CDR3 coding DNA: TGTGCCAGCTCACCAATAGCGGATGGGGAGCAGTACTTC. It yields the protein CASSPIADGEQYF.

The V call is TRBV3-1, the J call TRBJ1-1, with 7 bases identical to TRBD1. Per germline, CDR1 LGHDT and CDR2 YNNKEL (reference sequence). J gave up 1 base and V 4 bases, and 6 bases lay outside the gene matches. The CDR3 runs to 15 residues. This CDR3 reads CASSPQDRSNTEAFF. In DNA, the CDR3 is TGTGCCAGCAGCCCACAGGACAGGTCGAACACTGAAGCTTTCTTT.

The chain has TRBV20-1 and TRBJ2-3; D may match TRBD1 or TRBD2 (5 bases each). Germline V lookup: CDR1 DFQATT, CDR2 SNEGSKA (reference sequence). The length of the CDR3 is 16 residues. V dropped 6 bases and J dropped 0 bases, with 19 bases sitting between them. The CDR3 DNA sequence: TGCAGTGCAAAAACGGGACGTCCTGTTAGCACAGATACGCAGTATTTT. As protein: CSAKTGRPVSTDTQYF.

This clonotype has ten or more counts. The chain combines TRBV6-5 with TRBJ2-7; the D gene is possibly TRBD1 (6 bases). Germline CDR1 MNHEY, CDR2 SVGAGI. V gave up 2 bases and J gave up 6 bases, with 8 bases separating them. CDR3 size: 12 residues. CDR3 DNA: TGTGCCAGCAGTTACCGCAGGGGCGAGCAGTACTTC. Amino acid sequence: CASSYRRGEQYF.

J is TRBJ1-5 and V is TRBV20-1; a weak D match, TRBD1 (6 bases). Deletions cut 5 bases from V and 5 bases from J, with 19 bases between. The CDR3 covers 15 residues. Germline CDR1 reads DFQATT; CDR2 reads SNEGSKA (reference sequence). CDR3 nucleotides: TGCAGTGCTTTCAAGGCTTCAGGGGCGGATCAGCCCCAGCATTTT. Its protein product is CSAFKASGADQPQHF.

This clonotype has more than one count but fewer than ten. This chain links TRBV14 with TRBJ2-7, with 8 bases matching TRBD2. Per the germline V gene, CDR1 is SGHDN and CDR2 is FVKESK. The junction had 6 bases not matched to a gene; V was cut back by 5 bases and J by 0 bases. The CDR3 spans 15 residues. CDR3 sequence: CASSISGSASYEQYF. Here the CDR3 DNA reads TGTGCCAGCAGCATAAGCGGGAGTGCCTCCTACGAGCAGTACTTC.

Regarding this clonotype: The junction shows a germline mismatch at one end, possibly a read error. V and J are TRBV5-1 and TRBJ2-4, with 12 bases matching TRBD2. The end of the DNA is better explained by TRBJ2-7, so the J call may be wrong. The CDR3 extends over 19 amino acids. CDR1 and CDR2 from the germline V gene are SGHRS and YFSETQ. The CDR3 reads CAGSLEARLAGATSYEQYF. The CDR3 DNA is TGCGCCGGCAGCTTGGAGGCTCGACTAGCGGGAGCTACGTCCTACGAGCAGTACTTC.

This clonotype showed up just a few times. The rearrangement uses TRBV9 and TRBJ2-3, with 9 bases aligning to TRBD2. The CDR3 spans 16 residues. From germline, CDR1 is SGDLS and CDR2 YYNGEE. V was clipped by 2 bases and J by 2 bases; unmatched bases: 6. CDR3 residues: CASSVGGRALTDTQYF. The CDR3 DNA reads TGTGCCAGCAGCGTCGGCGGGAGGGCCCTCACAGATACGCAGTATTTT.

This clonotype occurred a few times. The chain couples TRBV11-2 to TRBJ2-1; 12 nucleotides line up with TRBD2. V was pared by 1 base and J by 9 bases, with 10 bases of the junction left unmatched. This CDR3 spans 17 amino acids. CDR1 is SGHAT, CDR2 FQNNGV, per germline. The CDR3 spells CASSLGLLAGGEVEQFF. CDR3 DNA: TGTGCCAGCAGCTTAGGTCTTCTAGCGGGAGGGGAGGTTGAGCAGTTCTTC.

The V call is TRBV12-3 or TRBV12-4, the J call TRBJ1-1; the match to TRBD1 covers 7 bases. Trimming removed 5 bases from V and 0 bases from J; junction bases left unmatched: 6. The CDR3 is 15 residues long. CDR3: CASSPGGGVNTEAFF. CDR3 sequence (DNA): TGTGCCAGCAGTCCAGGGGGAGGGGTGAACACTGAAGCTTTCTTT.

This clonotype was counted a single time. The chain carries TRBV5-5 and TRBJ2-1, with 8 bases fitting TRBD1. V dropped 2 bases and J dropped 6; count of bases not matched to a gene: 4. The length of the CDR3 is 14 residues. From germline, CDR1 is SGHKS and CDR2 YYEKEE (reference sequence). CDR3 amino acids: CASSFRTGFNEQFF. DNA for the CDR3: TGTGCCAGCAGCTTTCGGACAGGGTTCAATGAGCAGTTCTTC.

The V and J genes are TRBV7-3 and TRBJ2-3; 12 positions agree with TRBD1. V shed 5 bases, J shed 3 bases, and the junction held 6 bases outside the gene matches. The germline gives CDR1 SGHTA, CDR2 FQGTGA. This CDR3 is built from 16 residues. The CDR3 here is CASSPGDRGLTDTQYF. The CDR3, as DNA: TGTGCCAGCAGCCCCGGGGACAGGGGGCTAACAGATACGCAGTATTTT.

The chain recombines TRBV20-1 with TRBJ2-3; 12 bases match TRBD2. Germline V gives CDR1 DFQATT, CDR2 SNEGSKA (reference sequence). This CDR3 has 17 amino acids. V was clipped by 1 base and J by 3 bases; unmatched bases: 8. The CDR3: CSARGLAGEGATDTQYF. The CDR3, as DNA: TGCAGTGCTAGAGGACTAGCGGGAGAGGGTGCTACAGATACGCAGTATTTT.

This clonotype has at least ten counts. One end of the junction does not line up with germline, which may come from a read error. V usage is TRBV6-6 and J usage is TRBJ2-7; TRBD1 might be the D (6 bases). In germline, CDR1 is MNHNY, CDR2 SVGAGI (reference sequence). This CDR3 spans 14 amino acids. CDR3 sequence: CASSNSGVIYEQYF. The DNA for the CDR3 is TGTGCCAGCAGTAACTCAGGGGTTATCTACGAGCAGTACTTC.

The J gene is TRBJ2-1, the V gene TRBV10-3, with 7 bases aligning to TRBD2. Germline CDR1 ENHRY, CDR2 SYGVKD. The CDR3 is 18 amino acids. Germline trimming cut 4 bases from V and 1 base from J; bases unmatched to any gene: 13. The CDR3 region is CAISGGGKVERSYNEQFF. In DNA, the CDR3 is TGTGCCATCAGTGGGGGGGGTAAGGTGGAAAGGTCCTACAATGAGCAGTTCTTC.

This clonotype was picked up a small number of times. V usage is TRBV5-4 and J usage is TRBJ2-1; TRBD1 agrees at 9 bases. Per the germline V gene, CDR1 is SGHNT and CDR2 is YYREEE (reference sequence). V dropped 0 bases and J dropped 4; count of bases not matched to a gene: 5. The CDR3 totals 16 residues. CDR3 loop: CASSLVRQGGYNEQFF. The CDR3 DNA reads TGTGCCAGCAGCTTGGTGAGACAGGGGGGGTACAATGAGCAGTTCTTC.

This CDR3 is CASSFVVSNEQFF. CDR3 nucleotide sequence: TGCGCCAGCAGCTTTGTAGTCTCCAATGAGCAGTTCTTC. The rearrangement uses TRBV5-1 and TRBJ2-1; unclear D gene. The CDR3 is 13 residues long. Germline values: CDR1 SGHRS, CDR2 YFSETQ. V was shortened by 2 bases and J by 6 bases, with 9 bases between the two germline ends.

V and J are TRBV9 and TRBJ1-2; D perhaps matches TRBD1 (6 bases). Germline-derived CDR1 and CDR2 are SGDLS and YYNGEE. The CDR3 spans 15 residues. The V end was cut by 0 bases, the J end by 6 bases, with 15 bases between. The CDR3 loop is CASSVATFGQNGYTF. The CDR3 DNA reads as TGTGCCAGCAGCGTAGCTACCTTCGGACAGAATGGCTACACCTTC.

The CDR3 DNA follows: TGTGCCAGCAGTTATCTAGCGGCAACTAGCACAGATACGCAGTATTTT. Translating it yields CASSYLAATSTDTQYF. The chain combines TRBV2 with TRBJ2-3, with 7 positions matching TRBD2. V shed 5 bases, J shed 0 bases, and the junction held 8 bases outside the gene matches. The CDR3 sequence is 16 residues long. Germline CDR1 is SNHLY and CDR2 is FYNNEI. The full variable domain, its missing parts supplied by reference TRBV2 and TRBJ2-3, is EPEVTQTPSHQVTQMGQEVILRCVPISNHLYFYWYRQILGQKVEFLVSFYNNEISEKSEIFDDQFSVERPDGSNFTLKIRSTKLEDSAMYFCASSYLAATSTDTQYFGPGTRLTVL.

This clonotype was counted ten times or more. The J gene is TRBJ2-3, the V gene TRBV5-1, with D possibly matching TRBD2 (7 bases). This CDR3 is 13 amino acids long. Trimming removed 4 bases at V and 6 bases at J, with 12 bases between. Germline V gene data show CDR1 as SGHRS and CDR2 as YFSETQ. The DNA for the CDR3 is TGCGCCAGCAGCCGGGGGGCGGAGGATACGCAGTATTTT. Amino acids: CASSRGAEDTQYF.